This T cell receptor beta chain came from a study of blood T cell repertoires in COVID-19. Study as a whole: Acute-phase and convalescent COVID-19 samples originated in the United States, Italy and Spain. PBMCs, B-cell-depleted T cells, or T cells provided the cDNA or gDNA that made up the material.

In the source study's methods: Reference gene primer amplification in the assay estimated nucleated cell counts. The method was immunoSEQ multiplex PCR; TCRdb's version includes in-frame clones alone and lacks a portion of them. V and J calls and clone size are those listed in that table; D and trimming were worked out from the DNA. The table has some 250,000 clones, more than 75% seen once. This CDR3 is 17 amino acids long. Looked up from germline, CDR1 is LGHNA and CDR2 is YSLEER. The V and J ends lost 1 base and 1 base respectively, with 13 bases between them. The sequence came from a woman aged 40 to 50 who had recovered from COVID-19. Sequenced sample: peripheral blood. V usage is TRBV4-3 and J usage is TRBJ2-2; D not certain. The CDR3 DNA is TGCGCCAGCAGCCAAGTGGGCCCTCCGTGGAACACCGGGGAGCTGTTTTTT. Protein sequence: CASSQVGPPWNTGELFF.